A single sample gave rise to the 9 T cell receptor beta chains below, sequenced in a study of blood T cell repertoires in COVID-19. TCRdb's table, derived via immunoSEQ multiplex PCR, lists solely in-frame clones and lacks some. The data show approximately 72,000 clones, around 82% seen once. Sequences were obtained from peripheral blood. The receptor source for this set is a man in his fifties with active COVID-19.

The chain is built from TRBV9 and TRBJ2-7; TRBD2 matches at 11 bases. The V gene end was trimmed by 5 bases and the J gene end by 0 bases; junction bases not matched to a gene: 7. Germline V gene sequence: CDR1 SGDLS, CDR2 YYNGEE. This CDR3 contains 16 residues. This chain's CDR3 is CASSTTSGSFSYEQYF. The DNA for the CDR3 is TGTGCCAGCAGTACCACTAGCGGGAGTTTCTCCTACGAGCAGTACTTC.

This CDR3 is CASSIGQISNQPQHF. CDR3 nucleotide sequence: TGTGCCAGTAGTATCGGACAGATTAGCAATCAGCCCCAGCATTTT. V usage is TRBV19 and J usage is TRBJ1-5, with D perhaps matching TRBD1 (6 bases). V was trimmed by 3 bases and J by 0 bases, leaving 9 bases between them. The CDR3 length is 15 residues. Germline values: CDR1 LNHDA, CDR2 SQIVND (reference sequence).

The CDR3 here is CSANYNEQFF. For the CDR3, the DNA is TGCAGTGCCAACTACAATGAGCAGTTCTTC. The chain joins TRBV20-1 to TRBJ2-1; D is undetermined. This CDR3 has 10 residues. Trimming stripped 6 bases from V and 3 bases from J, with 3 bases between. Looked up from germline, CDR1 is DFQATT and CDR2 is SNEGSKA (reference sequence).

The table lists this clone with a count of one. The CDR3 coding sequence is TGCGCCAGCAGCTTGGGGACAGCACTCCAAGAGACCCAGTACTTC. Translated: CASSLGTALQETQYF. This chain connects TRBV5-1 to TRBJ2-5, with TRBD1 as a possible D gene (6 bases). Trimming removed 0 bases from V and 1 base from J, with 10 bases in between. CDR3 length: 15 amino acids. Germline loops: CDR1 SGHRS, CDR2 YFSETQ.

The rearrangement links TRBV6-1 to TRBJ2-7; D remains unclear. Trimming left V 0 bases short and J 3 bases short, with 12 bases between. This CDR3 has 15 amino acids. Per the germline V gene, CDR1 is MNHNS and CDR2 is SASEGT. CDR3: CASSEAHTFIYEQYF. The CDR3 DNA sequence: TGTGCCAGCAGTGAAGCCCACACCTTTATCTACGAGCAGTACTTC.

V gene TRBV7-9 combines with J gene TRBJ2-1, with D perhaps TRBD1 (5 bases). The CDR3 covers 12 residues. With 4 bases removed from V and 5 bases from J, the gap between germline ends came to 6 bases. From germline, CDR1 is SEHNR and CDR2 FQNEAQ (reference sequence). CDR3 sequence (DNA): TGTGCCAGCAGCTGGACACACAATGAGCAGTTCTTC. It translates to CASSWTHNEQFF.

The chain recombines TRBV7-9 with TRBJ1-1; 7 positions agree with TRBD1. Trimming at V came to 3 bases and at J to 7 bases, leaving 5 bases not matched to a gene. There are 13 residues in the CDR3. The germline V gene encodes CDR1 SEHNR and CDR2 FQNEAQ (reference sequence). This CDR3 is CASSLDRPDEAFF. The CDR3 nucleotides are TGTGCCAGCAGCTTGGACAGGCCCGATGAAGCTTTCTTT.

The chain uses TRBV7-2 and TRBJ2-5; maybe TRBD2 (5 bases). V gave up 0 bases and J gave up 5 bases, with 10 bases separating them. This CDR3 is 14 amino acids long. Germline lookup yields CDR1 SGHTA and CDR2 FQGNSA. CDR3 sequence (DNA): TGTGCCAGCAGCTTAGCGGGAGTGCATGAGACCCAGTACTTC. This translates into CASSLAGVHETQYF.

The DNA for the CDR3 is TGTGCCAGCAGCTCGGGGGGGACTAGCGGTAGCTCCTACAATGAGCAGTTCTTC. Protein sequence: CASSSGGTSGSSYNEQFF. The chain couples TRBV5-8 to TRBJ2-1; 11 bases map to TRBD2. The V segment lost 3 bases and the J segment 0 bases; nucleotides outside the gene matches: 8. Germline V gives CDR1 SGHTS, CDR2 YDEGEE. CDR3 length: 18 residues.